The TCR beta chain described here comes from a study of early T cells in non-severe SARS-CoV-2 infection. Background on the study: Chains from this unsorted whole-blood bulk RNA could not be paired. Whole-study findings and limits: VDJdb matches were skewed toward anti-spike CD8 T cell responses.

The library protocol tagged individual cDNA molecules with unique molecular identifiers. Each CDR3 protein gets one entry after TCRdb re-called the 5' RACE reads with MiXCR. The sample yields around 33,000 distinct CDR3 sequences, about 4.6% seen once. This clonotype was seen only a few times. Its specificity is unknown. The sample taken for sequencing was whole blood. The TCR originated in an adult who was a healthcare worker with PCR-confirmed SARS-CoV-2 infection or an uninfected control (not recorded which).

CDR3 sequence (DNA): TGTGCCAGCAGACGAGGGTATCAGGGGCCAGATACGCAGTATTTT. This gives the protein CASRRGYQGPDTQYF. V gene TRBV5-4 combines with J gene TRBJ2-3; D might be TRBD1 (6 bases). With 5 bases removed from V and 4 bases from J, the gap between germline ends came to 17 bases. Germline V lookup: CDR1 SGHNT, CDR2 YYREEE (reference sequence). The length of the CDR3 is 15 residues.